This T cell receptor beta chain was profiled in a study of CD8+ T cells in alopecia areata. Study in general: Among treated patients, oral tofacitinib was administered at 5 to 10 mg twice daily. Tofacitinib ran for 6 to 18 months before 6 months off drug.

Treatment denoted: oral pan-JAK inhibitor, 5-10 mg twice daily. This clone was detected only a few times. CDR3 size: 14 residues. CDR1 is MNHEY, CDR2 SVGAGI, per germline. V lost 2 bases to trimming and J lost 0 bases, with 7 bases between them. Reverse transcription of extracted RNA yielded cDNA, which provided the sequencing template. Some clones are missing from TCRdb's copy, which holds only in-frame ones; the method was immunoSEQ multiplex PCR. This repertoire shows approximately 210,000 clones, about three fifths found once; its top ten account for 3.5% to 5%. J is TRBJ1-1 and V is TRBV6-5; D remains unclear. This TCR was recovered from a human donor with alopecia areata. The source material was CD4+ T cells sorted from blood, sampled at week 4, from a patient treated with tofacitinib. The CDR3 here is CASSYKQLNTEAFF. DNA of the CDR3: TGTGCCAGCAGTTACAAACAGCTGAACACTGAAGCTTTCTTT.